This record covers a single TCR beta chain. The antigen remains unidentified. The data were obtained in a study of T cell responses to AZD1222 COVID-19 vaccine. Study results and limitations: Among the donors, most were white British and more were female, and clonal diversity was possibly underestimated. Reports indicate that nearly half of spike-specific TCRs are directed at unmutated variant regions.

The table came from immunoSEQ multiplex PCR; TCRdb's copy has only in-frame clones and leaves some out. This sample carries 150,000 to 200,000 clones, approximately 89% of them seen once, and the ten largest clones take around 1.2%. Whether given at about 4 or about 12 weeks, second doses were pooled. The CDR3 loop spans 15 amino acids. Germline CDR1 reads SGHTA; CDR2 reads FQGTGA. V was cut by 2 bases and J by 3 bases, with 11 bases left in between. This receptor was obtained from an adult who received the AZD1222 COVID-19 vaccine. This chain joins TRBV7-3 and TRBJ2-1, with D uncertain. The material was peripheral blood, obtained 28 days after the second AZD1222 dose. CDR3 in amino acids: CASSLGVSDYNEQFF. The CDR3 DNA reads as TGTGCCAGCAGCTTAGGGGTAAGCGACTACAATGAGCAGTTCTTC.